These T cell receptor beta chains were read from a single sample in a study of synovial regulatory T cells in juvenile arthritis. Clones were read by immunoSEQ multiplex PCR, and TCRdb kept only the in-frame ones, dropping some. The sample data list around 8,000 clones. Sequenced input: Treg cells from blood. These receptor sequences come from a donor between 2 and 35 years old with juvenile idiopathic arthritis. CDR3s include the opening cysteine and the closing phenylalanine or tryptophan. Rows give clone size only sometimes, using once, few, many, or a class for an expanded clone.

j_call,v_call,clone_size,cdr3_aa
TRBJ2-3,TRBV5-1,NA,CASSLGKWTSISTDTQYF
TRBJ1-5,TRBV29-1,NA,CSVTDGSNKPQHF
TRBJ2-7,TRBV5-1,NA,CASSLAGIEQYF
TRBJ2-1,TRBV5-4,NA,CASSLWTGSSYNEQFF
TRBJ1-3,TRBV7-9,NA,CASSGLRAGGQSGNTIYF
TRBJ2-2,TRBV9,medium-sized,CASSAGLAGLYDGELFF
TRBJ1-5,TRBV6-6,NA,CASSEEYSNQPQHF
TRBJ2-1,TRBV7-9,NA,CASSLALYRSSYNEQFF
TRBJ2-1,TRBV5-1,NA,CASSPLDRMLALEQFF
TRBJ1-2,TRBV27,NA,CASSPTGGAMSSYGYTF
TRBJ2-5,TRBV5-1,NA,CASSWRLEETQYF